These 9 T cell receptor beta chains were all obtained from the same sample, sequenced in a study of early T cells in non-severe SARS-CoV-2 infection listed by TCRdb under 2021. Libraries came from 5' RACE. The reads were generated on a NextSeq 500. In TCRdb, the public reads were trimmed at Q25 with fastp and aligned with MiXCR, with productive beta chains retained. Under each unique CDR3 protein, matching rows form one entry showing the most common genes and DNA. Present in this sample are about 64,000 distinct CDR3 sequences, 20% of which were seen just once. The top ten clonotypes cover approximately 17% of the sample. This specimen was whole blood, taken at baseline. Receptors were obtained from an adult who was a healthcare worker with PCR-confirmed SARS-CoV-2 infection or an uninfected control (not recorded which).

This clonotype was seen just once. The rearrangement joins TRBV7-9 to TRBJ2-3; D tentatively reads TRBD1 or TRBD2 (5 bases each). The length of the CDR3 is 14 residues. Germline V lookup: CDR1 SEHNR, CDR2 FQNEAQ (reference sequence). V lost 9 bases, J lost 0 bases, and 13 bases lay in between. CDR3 DNA: TGTGCCAGTACCCTCGAGGGGAGCACAGATACGCAGTATTTT. Translated, it gives CASTLEGSTDTQYF.

This clonotype was counted only a few times. This chain connects TRBV29-1 to TRBJ1-6; 8 bases are shared with TRBD1. The CDR3 loop spans 14 amino acids. CDR1 is SQVTM and CDR2 is ANQGSEA in the germline V gene. The trim removed 5 bases at V and 8 bases at J, leaving 8 bases unmatched. The CDR3 loop reads CSVRQGSLDSPLHF. CDR3 in DNA: TGCAGCGTTCGACAGGGGAGCTTGGATTCACCCCTCCACTTT.

This clonotype came up a few times. The chain uses TRBV4-1 and TRBJ2-3; the match to TRBD1 covers 7 bases. This CDR3 has 15 amino acids. From germline, CDR1 is MGHRA and CDR2 YSYEKL. J was trimmed by 5 bases and V by 2 bases; bases with no gene match: 7. This CDR3 reads CASSQQPGGKDTQYF. The CDR3 DNA is TGCGCCAGCAGCCAACAACCAGGGGGTAAAGATACGCAGTATTTT.

The chain employs TRBV7-9 and TRBJ2-3; D might be TRBD1 (6 bases). The V end lost 1 base, the J end lost 1 base, and 6 bases lay between the germline ends. The CDR3 extends over 14 amino acids. Germline V gene sequence: CDR1 SEHNR, CDR2 FQNEAQ (reference sequence). This chain's CDR3 is CASSLGQGTDTQYF. The DNA for the CDR3 is TGTGCCAGCAGCTTAGGACAGGGCACAGATACGCAGTATTTT.

The chain combines TRBV7-9 with TRBJ2-7; tentatively, D is TRBD2 (5 bases). There are 13 residues in the CDR3. The germline gives CDR1 SEHNR, CDR2 FQNEAQ (reference sequence). Trimming shortened V by 5 bases and J by 5 bases, and 13 bases separated the two germline ends. This CDR3 is CASSRTRPDEQYF. Written as DNA, the CDR3 is TGTGCCAGCAGCCGAACTAGACCTGACGAGCAGTACTTC.

The genes are TRBV6-2 or TRBV6-3 and TRBJ2-1; D perhaps matches TRBD1 (5 bases). CDR3 size: 13 residues. Trimming pared 4 bases from V and 4 bases from J, leaving 8 bases between. Looked up from germline, CDR1 is MNHEY and CDR2 is SVGEGT. The CDR3 region is CASSLQVYNEQFF. In nucleotides, the CDR3 is TGTGCCAGCAGTTTACAGGTTTACAATGAGCAGTTCTTC.

The rearrangement joins TRBV6-6 to TRBJ2-3; D assignment may be TRBD1 or TRBD2 (5 bases each). Germline loops: CDR1 MNHNY, CDR2 SVGAGI (reference sequence). This CDR3 spans 19 amino acids. The V end was cut by 4 bases, the J end by 0 bases, with 23 bases between. The CDR3, as DNA: TGTGCCAGCAGTTCTCACATCACCCGGGACGGCTCTAGCACAGATACGCAGTATTTT. This translates into CASSSHITRDGSSTDTQYF.

The chain links TRBV2 to TRBJ1-5; no definite D call. The CDR3 is made up of 13 amino acids. V lost 6 bases and J lost 1, with 7 bases in between. The germline V gene encodes CDR1 SNHLY and CDR2 FYNNEI. CDR3 protein: CASRVESNQPQHF. The CDR3, as DNA: TGTGCCAGCAGGGTTGAGAGCAATCAGCCCCAGCATTTT.

The chain has TRBV20-1 and TRBJ1-3; D is ambiguous. Trimming removed 0 bases from V and 0 bases from J, with 6 bases in between. CDR3 length: 14 amino acids. CDR1 is DFQATT, CDR2 SNEGSKA, per germline (reference sequence). The CDR3 DNA follows: TGCAGTGCTAGAGATCCGACCTCTGGAAACACCATATATTTT. Translation gives CSARDPTSGNTIYF.